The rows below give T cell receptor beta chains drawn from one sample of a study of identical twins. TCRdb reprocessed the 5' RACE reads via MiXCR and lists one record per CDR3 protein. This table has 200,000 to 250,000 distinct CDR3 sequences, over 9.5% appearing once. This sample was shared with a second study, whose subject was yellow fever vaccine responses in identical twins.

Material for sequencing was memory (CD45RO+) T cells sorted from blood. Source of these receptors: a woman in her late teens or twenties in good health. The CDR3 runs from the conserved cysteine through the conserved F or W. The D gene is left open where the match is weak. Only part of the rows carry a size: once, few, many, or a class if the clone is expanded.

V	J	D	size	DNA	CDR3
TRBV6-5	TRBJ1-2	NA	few	TGTGCCAGCAGTTACTCACAGGTTGATGGCTACACCTTC	CASSYSQVDGYTF
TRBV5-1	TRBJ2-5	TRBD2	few	TGCGCCAGCAGCTCTCCCGGCGGGGGGAGGAGAGAGACCCAGTACTTC	CASSSPGGGRRETQYF
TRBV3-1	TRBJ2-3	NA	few	TGTGCCAGCAGCCTCCACCGGGAGTATACGCAGTATTTT	CASSLHREYTQYF
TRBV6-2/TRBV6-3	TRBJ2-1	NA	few	TGTGCCAGCAGTTACTCGATATGGGATGGGTCCTACAATGAGCAGTTCTTC	CASSYSIWDGSYNEQFF
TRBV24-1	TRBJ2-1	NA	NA	TGTGCCACCAGTGATATCGGCGGCAATGAGCAGTTCTTC	CATSDIGGNEQFF
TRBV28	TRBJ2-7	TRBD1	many	TGTGCCAGCAGTCCGGGACAGGGCTACGAGCAGTACTTC	CASSPGQGYEQYF
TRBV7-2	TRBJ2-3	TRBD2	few	TGTGCCAGCAGCTTAATGGGACTAGCGGGAGATACGCAGTATTTT	CASSLMGLAGDTQYF
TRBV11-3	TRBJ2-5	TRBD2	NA	TGTGCCAGCAGCGCAGGAGCGGGACTAGCGGAAGAGACCCAGTACTTC	CASSAGAGLAEETQYF
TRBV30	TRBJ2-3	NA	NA	TGTGCCTGGAGTGCCTCGGGTCCAGATACGCAGTATTTT	CAWSASGPDTQYF
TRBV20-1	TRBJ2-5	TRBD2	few	TGCAGTGCTAGGCGGGGGGCCCAAGAGACCCAGTACTTC	CSARRGAQETQYF
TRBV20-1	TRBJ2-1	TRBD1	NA	TGCAGTGCTAGAGGACAGGGTCGGTACAATGAGCAGTTCTTC	CSARGQGRYNEQFF
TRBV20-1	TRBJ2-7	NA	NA	TGCAGTGCTAGGCGTCTAGCGAACTCTTACGAGCAGTACTTC	CSARRLANSYEQYF
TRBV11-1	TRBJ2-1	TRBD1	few	TGTGCCAGCAGCCCCTACGTAAGCCGCGAATCCGGGACAGGGCGATACAATGAGCAGTTCTTC	CASSPYVSRESGTGRYNEQFF
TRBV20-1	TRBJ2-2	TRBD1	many	TGCAGTGCTAGAGATACAGGGGGCGCCCCGGACACCGGGGAGCTGTTTTTT	CSARDTGGAPDTGELFF
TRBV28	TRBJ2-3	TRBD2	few	TGTGCCAGCCTCCCGGGGCTAGCGGGGACAGATACGCAGTATTTT	CASLPGLAGTDTQYF
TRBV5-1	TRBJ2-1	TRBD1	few	TGCGCCAGCAGCTTTTGGGGCTCTCAGGGGGCGAGTCCCGCTGGGAATGAGCAGTTCTTC	CASSFWGSQGASPAGNEQFF
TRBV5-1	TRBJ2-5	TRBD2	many	TGCGCCAGCAGCCGCCTACTAGCGGGGCAAGAGACCCAGTACTTC	CASSRLLAGQETQYF
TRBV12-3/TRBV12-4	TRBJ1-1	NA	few	TGTGCCAGCAATCAGCGGGGGCCTGAAGCTTTCTTT	CASNQRGPEAFF
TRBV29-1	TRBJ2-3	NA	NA	TGCAGCGTTGACTCAAATTTCGGACTGAGCACAGATACGCAGTATTTT	CSVDSNFGLSTDTQYF
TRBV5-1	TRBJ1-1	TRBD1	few	TGCGCCAGCAGCCCCAGGGGGGACCTGAACACTGAAGCTTTCTTT	CASSPRGDLNTEAFF